A selection of T cell receptor beta chains follows, all from one sample in a study of shared clonotypes between healthy human individuals. This table comes from immunoSEQ multiplex PCR, and its TCRdb copy is limited to in-frame clones, with some not included. The sample contains roughly 700,000 clones, around 67% of which appear only once. The sequenced sample consisted of memory CD4+ T cells sorted from blood. All receptors come from a woman aged 25 to 39 in good health. Each CDR3 is given with its conserved first and last residue. Each record gives: V gene, J gene, D gene, CDR3 protein. D genes are given only for firm matches.

V gene: TRBV11-2
J gene: TRBJ1-4
D gene: -
CDR3 protein: CASSSTPGARNEKLFF

V gene: TRBV18
J gene: TRBJ2-7
D gene: -
CDR3 protein: CASSSQANNYEQYF

V gene: TRBV28
J gene: TRBJ2-7
D gene: TRBD2
CDR3 protein: CASNHRGLGGYEQYF

V gene: TRBV11-2
J gene: TRBJ2-7
D gene: TRBD1
CDR3 protein: CASSLAWDRLYEQYF

V gene: TRBV11-3
J gene: TRBJ1-5
D gene: -
CDR3 protein: CASSKQGKGNQPQHF

V gene: TRBV5-1
J gene: TRBJ2-4
D gene: TRBD1
CDR3 protein: CASSLGTAEGGNIQYF

V gene: TRBV10-3
J gene: TRBJ2-3
D gene: -
CDR3 protein: CAISEKGTSSTDTQYF

V gene: TRBV6-1
J gene: TRBJ2-5
D gene: -
CDR3 protein: CASIRTRLGETQYF

V gene: TRBV6-1
J gene: TRBJ2-2
D gene: TRBD1
CDR3 protein: CASSEWQGATGELFF

V gene: TRBV7-3
J gene: TRBJ2-7
D gene: TRBD2
CDR3 protein: CASSQGGSREQYF

V gene: TRBV6-5
J gene: TRBJ1-5
D gene: -
CDR3 protein: CASSSRNRQGNQPQHF

V gene: TRBV5-1
J gene: TRBJ1-6
D gene: TRBD1
CDR3 protein: CASSLGTADNSPLHF

V gene: TRBV28
J gene: TRBJ2-7
D gene: -
CDR3 protein: CASSIPRSYEQYF

V gene: TRBV7-8
J gene: TRBJ2-6
D gene: -
CDR3 protein: CASSFWGSSGANVLTF

V gene: TRBV19
J gene: TRBJ2-5
D gene: -
CDR3 protein: CASSIAAAQETQYF

V gene: TRBV4-2
J gene: TRBJ1-5
D gene: -
CDR3 protein: CASSQDGPGSLSPQHF

V gene: TRBV5-1
J gene: TRBJ1-3
D gene: -
CDR3 protein: CASSPGRPSGNTIYF

V gene: TRBV4-1
J gene: TRBJ1-1
D gene: TRBD1
CDR3 protein: CASSQDLARGKLNTEAFF

V gene: TRBV30
J gene: TRBJ2-6
D gene: -
CDR3 protein: CAWATTWAGANVLTF

V gene: TRBV28
J gene: TRBJ1-6
D gene: -
CDR3 protein: CASSVLGRSPLHF

V gene: TRBV5-1
J gene: TRBJ2-3
D gene: -
CDR3 protein: CASSLAGSTDTQYF

V gene: TRBV25-1
J gene: TRBJ2-6
D gene: -
CDR3 protein: CASSESGSGANVLTF

V gene: TRBV6-1
J gene: TRBJ2-6
D gene: -
CDR3 protein: CASRPDSAGANVLTF

V gene: TRBV28
J gene: TRBJ2-7
D gene: -
CDR3 protein: CASSPKQFKKMGSYEQYF

V gene: TRBV19
J gene: TRBJ2-3
D gene: -
CDR3 protein: CASNPGGDLNTQYF

V gene: TRBV19
J gene: TRBJ1-4
D gene: -
CDR3 protein: CASKASTATNEKLFF

V gene: TRBV10-3
J gene: TRBJ1-2
D gene: -
CDR3 protein: CAISEGAGISAGGYTF

V gene: TRBV18
J gene: TRBJ1-4
D gene: -
CDR3 protein: CASSPRGRSNEKLFF

V gene: TRBV5-6
J gene: TRBJ1-2
D gene: -
CDR3 protein: CASSLIAGNYGYTF

V gene: TRBV27
J gene: TRBJ2-7
D gene: TRBD2
CDR3 protein: CASSLYPGLAKYEQYF

V gene: TRBV5-1
J gene: TRBJ2-3
D gene: -
CDR3 protein: CASSYGQSRDTQYF

V gene: TRBV11-1
J gene: TRBJ1-2
D gene: TRBD1
CDR3 protein: CATRAVGQRDGYTF

V gene: TRBV5-1
J gene: TRBJ1-3
D gene: TRBD1
CDR3 protein: CASSSGTGDHSGNTIYF

V gene: TRBV7-8
J gene: TRBJ1-2
D gene: -
CDR3 protein: CASGIQGYGYTF

V gene: TRBV19
J gene: TRBJ2-3
D gene: TRBD1
CDR3 protein: CASSKGQPPDTQYF

V gene: TRBV14
J gene: TRBJ2-3
D gene: -
CDR3 protein: CASSQDLRAVYTDTQYF

V gene: TRBV5-1
J gene: TRBJ2-5
D gene: -
CDR3 protein: CASSPGGIVLETQYF

V gene: TRBV7-9
J gene: TRBJ1-5
D gene: -
CDR3 protein: CASSDEYSNQPQHF

V gene: TRBV4-2
J gene: TRBJ2-3
D gene: TRBD2
CDR3 protein: CASSQVDLFIAGVVDTQYF

V gene: TRBV7-8
J gene: TRBJ1-2
D gene: -
CDR3 protein: CASSLATGTNYGYTF

V gene: TRBV7-2
J gene: TRBJ2-1
D gene: TRBD1
CDR3 protein: CASSYGQGSIYEQFF

V gene: TRBV2
J gene: TRBJ2-1
D gene: -
CDR3 protein: CASSVDRGTYNEQFF

V gene: TRBV5-1
J gene: TRBJ1-2
D gene: -
CDR3 protein: CASSYGADGYTF

V gene: TRBV7-2
J gene: TRBJ2-1
D gene: TRBD2
CDR3 protein: CASSLGLAGVGEQFF

V gene: TRBV29-1
J gene: TRBJ1-2
D gene: -
CDR3 protein: CSVVRVNYGYTF